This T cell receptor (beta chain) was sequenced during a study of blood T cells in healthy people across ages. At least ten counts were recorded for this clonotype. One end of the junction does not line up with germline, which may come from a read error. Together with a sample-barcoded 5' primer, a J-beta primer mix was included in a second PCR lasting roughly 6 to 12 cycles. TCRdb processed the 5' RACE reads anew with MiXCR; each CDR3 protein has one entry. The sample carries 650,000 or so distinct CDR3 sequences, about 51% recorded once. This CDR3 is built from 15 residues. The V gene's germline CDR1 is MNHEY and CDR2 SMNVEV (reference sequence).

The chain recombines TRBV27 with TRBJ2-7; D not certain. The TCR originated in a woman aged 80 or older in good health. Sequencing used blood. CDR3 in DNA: TGTGCTAGCAAGCTAAGCGTGGGTCTCGCGTACGAGCAGTACTTC. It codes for CASKLSVGLAYEQYF.